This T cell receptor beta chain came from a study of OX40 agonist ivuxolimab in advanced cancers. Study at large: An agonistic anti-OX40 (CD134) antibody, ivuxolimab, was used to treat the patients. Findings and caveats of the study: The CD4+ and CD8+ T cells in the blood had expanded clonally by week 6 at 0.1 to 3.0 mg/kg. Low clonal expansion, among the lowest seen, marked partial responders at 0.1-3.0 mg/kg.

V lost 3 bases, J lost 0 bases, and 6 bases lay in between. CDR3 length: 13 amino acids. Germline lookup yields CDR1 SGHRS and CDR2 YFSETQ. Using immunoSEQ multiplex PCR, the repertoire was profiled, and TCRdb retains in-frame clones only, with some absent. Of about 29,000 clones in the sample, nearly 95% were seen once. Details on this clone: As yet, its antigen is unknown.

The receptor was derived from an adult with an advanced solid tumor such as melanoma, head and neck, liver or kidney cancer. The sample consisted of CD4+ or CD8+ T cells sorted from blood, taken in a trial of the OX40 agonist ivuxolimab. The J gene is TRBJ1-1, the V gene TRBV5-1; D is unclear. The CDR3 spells CASSSIMNTEAFF. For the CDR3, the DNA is TGCGCCAGCAGCTCCATCATGAACACTGAAGCTTTCTTT.